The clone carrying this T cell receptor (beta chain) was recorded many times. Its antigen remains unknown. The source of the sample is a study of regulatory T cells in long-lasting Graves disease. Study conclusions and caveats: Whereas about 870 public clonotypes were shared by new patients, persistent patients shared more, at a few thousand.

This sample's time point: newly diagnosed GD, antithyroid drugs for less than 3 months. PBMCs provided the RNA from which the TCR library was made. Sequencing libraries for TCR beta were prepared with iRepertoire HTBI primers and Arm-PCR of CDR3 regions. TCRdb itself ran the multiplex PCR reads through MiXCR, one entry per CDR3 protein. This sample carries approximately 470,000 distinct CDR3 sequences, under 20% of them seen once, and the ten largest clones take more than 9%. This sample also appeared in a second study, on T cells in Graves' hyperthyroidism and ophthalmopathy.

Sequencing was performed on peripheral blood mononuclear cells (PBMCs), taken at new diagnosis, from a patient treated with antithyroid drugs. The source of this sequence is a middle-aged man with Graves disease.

The CDR3 nucleotides are TGTGCCAGCAGTCCCACAGGTTTAGGTGAAGCTTTCTTT. This gives the protein CASSPTGLGEAFF. The V and J genes are TRBV2 and TRBJ1-1; tentatively, D is TRBD1 (5 bases). The V gene's germline CDR1 is SNHLY and CDR2 FYNNEI. The CDR3 is 13 amino acids. The V end was cut by 5 bases, the J end by 7 bases, with 14 bases between.